This entry describes one T cell receptor beta chain. Antigen specificity is unknown. The assay that was used to sequence DNA from cultured CD4+ T cells was the Oncomine TCR Beta short-read assay. MiXCR, run by TCRdb on the PCR reads, gives a single entry per CDR3 protein. The sample consists of more than 20,000 distinct CDR3 sequences, around 70% of them appearing once. The data stem from a study of vaccination and CD4 T cells after COVID-19. Study-wide points: The median SARS-CoV-2-reactive clonotype number increased from around 19 to 38, without statistical significance.

The CDR3 has 15 amino acids. V dropped 5 bases and J dropped 6; count of bases not matched to a gene: 7. Germline V gene lookup returns CDR1 SGHAT and CDR2 FQDESV (reference sequence). Treatment in this sample: roughly 10-day PBMC culture with coronavirus spike peptide pools or control peptides (ViraFEST assay). For ViraFEST, peptide pools expanded antigen-specific T cells, after which the TCRs were sequenced. PBMCs, plated at approximately 2 million per well, were grown in the presence of around 10 IU/ml IL-2 and approximately 10 ug/ml peptide pools. At both days 3 and 7, half the medium was replaced with fresh IL-2 medium.

The sample consisted of CD4+ T cells from blood, cultured in vitro. The chain is built from TRBV11-1 and TRBJ1-1, with 12 bases matching TRBD1. The clonotype comes from a human donor who had recovered from COVID-19. The CDR3 protein is CASSGRDRGLAEAFF. In DNA, the CDR3 is TGTGCCAGCAGCGGGCGGGACAGGGGGCTCGCTGAAGCTTTCTTT.